Listed below are T cell receptor beta chains from one sample, sequenced in a study of shared clonotypes between healthy human individuals. Only in-frame clones appear in the TCRdb table, and some are missing; sequencing was by immunoSEQ multiplex PCR. The sample has under 2.5 million clones, around 90% seen once. The source material was naive CD4+ T cells from PBMCs. Every receptor here comes from a man aged 18 to 35 in good health. Some clones in this sample may be carry-over from other donors' samples. Both conserved end residues are part of each CDR3. Fields, in order: D gene, V gene, J gene, clone size, CDR3 protein, CDR3 DNA. A D gene is named only where the DNA matches it firmly. Part of the rows lack a size; the others show once, few, many or a class for expanded clones.

TRBD2	TRBV29-1	TRBJ2-7	NA	CSVEGLAGGYEQYF	TGCAGCGTTGAAGGACTAGCGGGAGGCTACGAGCAGTACTTC
NA	TRBV5-1	TRBJ2-1	NA	CASSFAPLGNEQFF	TGCGCCAGCAGCTTTGCCCCCTTGGGCAATGAGCAGTTCTTC
TRBD1	TRBV10-3	TRBJ2-5	once	CAISDRAPPGTGVTQYF	TGTGCCATCAGTGACCGCGCCCCACCCGGGACAGGGGTGACCCAGTACTTC
TRBD2	TRBV29-1	TRBJ2-1	NA	CSAGGVSSYNEQFF	TGCAGCGCTGGGGGGGTAAGCTCCTACAATGAGCAGTTCTTC
TRBD2	TRBV7-6	TRBJ2-3	NA	CASSSGLAGARVTQYF	TGTGCCAGCAGCTCAGGACTAGCGGGAGCTCGAGTGACGCAGTATTTT
TRBD1	TRBV9	TRBJ1-1	NA	CASSVVGQVNTEAFF	TGTGCCAGCAGCGTAGTGGGACAGGTGAACACTGAAGCTTTCTTT
TRBD2	TRBV7-2	TRBJ2-7	NA	CASSYGVAGAGEQYF	TGTGCCAGCAGTTACGGAGTAGCGGGAGCGGGGGAGCAGTACTTC
NA	TRBV5-1	TRBJ2-3	NA	CASSPGGQGSTQYF	TGCGCCAGCTCCCCCGGGGGGCAAGGTAGTACGCAGTATTTT
NA	TRBV9	TRBJ1-5	few	CASSVADSNQPQHF	TGTGCCAGCAGCGTAGCGGACAGCAATCAGCCCCAGCATTTT
TRBD1	TRBV6-5	TRBJ2-1	NA	CAGQTGQGDYEQFF	TGTGCCGGTCAAACGGGACAGGGCGATTATGAGCAGTTCTTC
NA	TRBV7-9	TRBJ2-5	few	CASSLGQETQYF	TGTGCCAGCAGCTTAGGGCAAGAGACCCAGTACTTC
NA	TRBV14	TRBJ2-1	NA	CASSQDHGSSYNEQFF	TGTGCCAGCAGCCAAGATCACGGGAGCTCCTACAATGAGCAGTTCTTC
NA	TRBV18	TRBJ1-1	NA	CASKRDSGGTEAFF	TGTGCCAGCAAGCGGGACTCCGGCGGGACTGAAGCTTTCTTT
TRBD2	TRBV19	TRBJ2-5	NA	CASSTTWTSGKETQYF	TGTGCCAGTAGTACGACTTGGACTAGCGGGAAAGAGACCCAGTACTTC
NA	TRBV6-1	TRBJ2-3	NA	CATLYRISDTQYF	TGTGCCACTCTGTACCGTATTAGTGATACGCAGTATTTT
NA	TRBV5-1	TRBJ2-2	NA	CASAPGEANTGELFF	TGCGCCAGCGCCCCGGGAGAAGCGAACACCGGGGAGCTGTTTTTT
TRBD1	TRBV19	TRBJ1-5	once	CASSIGGTGPDQPQHF	TGTGCCAGTAGTATAGGGGGGACAGGGCCGGATCAGCCCCAGCATTTT
NA	TRBV5-4	TRBJ2-2	NA	CASSRGSQGGPGELFF	TGTGCCAGCAGCCGAGGTTCGCAAGGCGGACCCGGGGAGCTGTTTTTT
TRBD1	TRBV19	TRBJ2-7	few	CASSTRQGNEQYF	TGTGCCAGTAGTACTCGACAGGGCAACGAGCAGTACTTC
NA	TRBV5-1	TRBJ2-5	NA	CASSLGASANQETQYF	TGCGCCAGCAGCTTGGGGGCTAGCGCAAACCAAGAGACCCAGTACTTC
NA	TRBV7-9	TRBJ2-7	NA	CASSPRQGGYEQYF	TGTGCCAGCAGCCCCCGGCAGGGGGGGTACGAGCAGTACTTC
TRBD2	TRBV11-3	TRBJ2-2	NA	CASSSQGGTGELFF	TGTGCCAGCAGCAGCCAGGGAGGGACCGGGGAGCTGTTTTTT
NA	TRBV5-8	TRBJ1-1	once	CASSLGGGYTEAFF	TGTGCCAGCAGCCTTGGGGGGGGGTACACTGAAGCTTTCTTT
NA	TRBV5-1	TRBJ2-2	NA	CASSLGQLNTGELFF	TGCGCCAGCAGCTTGGGGCAGCTTAACACCGGGGAGCTGTTTTTT
NA	TRBV7-3	TRBJ2-2	NA	CASSLYTTRGWDTGELFF	TGTGCCAGCAGCCTTTATACTACCCGGGGGTGGGACACCGGGGAGCTGTTTTTT
NA	TRBV6-5	TRBJ2-7	NA	CASSSQRDYEQYF	TGTGCCAGCAGCTCCCAGAGGGACTACGAGCAGTACTTC